A selection of T cell receptor beta chains follows, all from one sample in a study of cytomegalovirus exposure and HLA in healthy donors. Here immunoSEQ multiplex PCR was the method, and the copy in TCRdb shows in-frame clones only, minus some. This sample has 150,000 or so clones, with 86% found just once. The sequenced material came from PBMCs. The origin of the receptors is a man younger than 35 in good health and CMV-seropositive. CDR3s include the opening cysteine and the closing phenylalanine or tryptophan. Fields, in order: D gene, CDR3 length, V gene, clone size, J gene, CDR3 DNA, CDR3 protein. D genes are given only for firm matches. Size is stated for part of the rows, as once, few or many counts, or as a class when the clone is expanded.

NA	15	TRBV29-1	many	TRBJ1-1	TGCAGCGTTAGCGGGCAGGGATTAATGAACACTGAAGCTTTCTTT	CSVSGQGLMNTEAFF
NA	18	TRBV7-9	NA	TRBJ2-7	TGTGCCAGCAGCTTAGCGTTAGTGGTAACAGGCCGGTCCTACGAGCAGTACTTC	CASSLALVVTGRSYEQYF
TRBD1	14	TRBV27	NA	TRBJ1-2	TGTGCCAGCAGGAGAACAGGGGGCGCCTATGGCTACACCTTC	CASRRTGGAYGYTF
NA	14	TRBV7-2	NA	TRBJ2-7	TGTGCCAGCAGCTTAGAGCGGGCGACCTACGAGCAGTACTTC	CASSLERATYEQYF
TRBD1	17	TRBV5-1	NA	TRBJ1-4	TGCGCCAGCAGCTTGACCACTGGACAGGCAACTAATGAAAAACTGTTTTTT	CASSLTTGQATNEKLFF
NA	13	TRBV6-5	NA	TRBJ1-2	TGTGCCAGCAGTTATGGACAGAACTATGGCTACACCTTC	CASSYGQNYGYTF
NA	15	TRBV14	NA	TRBJ1-2	TGTGCCAGCAGCCAAGACAATCGTCGGGTTGGGGGCTACACCTTC	CASSQDNRRVGGYTF
TRBD2	13	TRBV5-4	NA	TRBJ2-7	TGTGCCAGCAGTACCCGGGACTACAACGAGCAGTACTTC	CASSTRDYNEQYF
NA	15	TRBV4-3	NA	TRBJ2-7	TGCGCCAGCAGCCAGCAGGGCGGGGGCGCCTACGAGCAGTACTTC	CASSQQGGGAYEQYF
TRBD1	16	TRBV5-1	NA	TRBJ2-2	TGCGCCAGCAGCTTGGATGGGACAGGGTACACCGGGGAGCTGTTTTTT	CASSLDGTGYTGELFF
TRBD2	16	TRBV11-3	NA	TRBJ2-2	TGTGCCAGCAGCCCTTCCTCCACTAGCGGGCTAGGGGAGCTGTTTTTT	CASSPSSTSGLGELFF
TRBD2	15	TRBV6-5	NA	TRBJ2-5	TGTGCCAGCAGTTACTCTAGCGGGTCCCAAGAGACCCAGTACTTC	CASSYSSGSQETQYF
NA	14	TRBV4-3	NA	TRBJ1-1	TGCGCCAGCAGCCCAGAGGCCCTGAGCGCCCAGGCTTTCTTT	CASSPEALSAQAFF
TRBD1	15	TRBV18	NA	TRBJ2-1	TGTGCCAGCTCACCAGTGACAGGGTCCTACAATGAGCAGTTCTTC	CASSPVTGSYNEQFF
NA	15	TRBV4-3	NA	TRBJ2-7	TGCGCCAGCAGCCAAGTCGAAACTAAGCCTCACGAGCAGTACTTC	CASSQVETKPHEQYF
NA	12	TRBV7-2	once	TRBJ1-1	TGTGCCAGCAGCTTAACGGGGGGAGCAGCTTTCTTT	CASSLTGGAAFF
TRBD1	16	TRBV7-9	NA	TRBJ1-2	TGTGCCAGCAGCTACCGGGACAGGAGACCGAATTATGGCTACACCTTC	CASSYRDRRPNYGYTF
NA	14	TRBV29-1	NA	TRBJ2-2	TGCAGCGGTGGTTGGTCGGGGAACACCGGGGAGCTGTTTTTT	CSGGWSGNTGELFF
NA	12	TRBV6-5	NA	TRBJ1-2	TGTGCCAGCAGTGACGGGAACTATGGCTACACCTTC	CASSDGNYGYTF
TRBD1	15	TRBV5-1	NA	TRBJ2-7	TGCGCCAGCAGCCCCGGGGACAGACCCACCTACGAGCAGTACTTC	CASSPGDRPTYEQYF
TRBD1	15	TRBV6-5	NA	TRBJ2-2	TGTGCCAGCAGTTTCGACAGGGGGTCAGCCGGGGAGCTGTTTTTT	CASSFDRGSAGELFF
NA	13	TRBV6-5	NA	TRBJ1-2	TGTGCCAGCAGATCAACAGGGATTTATGGCTACACCTTC	CASRSTGIYGYTF
TRBD2	13	TRBV11-1	NA	TRBJ2-2	TGTGCCAGCACCTGGGGGGGCACCGGGGAGCTGTTTTTT	CASTWGGTGELFF
NA	12	TRBV7-2	NA	TRBJ2-1	NA	CASSLVAEGTFF
NA	13	TRBV6-5	NA	TRBJ1-2	TGTGCCAGCAGTACGCGGGCAAACTATGGCTACACCTTC	CASSTRANYGYTF
NA	12	TRBV6-5	NA	TRBJ2-1	TGTGCCAGCAGCCCCGGTGGGGGGTGGCAGTTCTTC	CASSPGGGWQFF
NA	15	TRBV6-5	NA	TRBJ2-7	TGTGCCAGCAAAAAGACAGCCCAGAGCTCCTACGAGCAGTACTTC	CASKKTAQSSYEQYF
NA	13	TRBV7-2	NA	TRBJ1-2	TGTGCCAGCAGCTTCAGGGATAACTATGGCTACACCTTC	CASSFRDNYGYTF
NA	13	TRBV4-1	NA	TRBJ2-7	TGCGCCAGCAGCCAAGATTTCCCCCGGGAGTGGTACTTC	CASSQDFPREWYF